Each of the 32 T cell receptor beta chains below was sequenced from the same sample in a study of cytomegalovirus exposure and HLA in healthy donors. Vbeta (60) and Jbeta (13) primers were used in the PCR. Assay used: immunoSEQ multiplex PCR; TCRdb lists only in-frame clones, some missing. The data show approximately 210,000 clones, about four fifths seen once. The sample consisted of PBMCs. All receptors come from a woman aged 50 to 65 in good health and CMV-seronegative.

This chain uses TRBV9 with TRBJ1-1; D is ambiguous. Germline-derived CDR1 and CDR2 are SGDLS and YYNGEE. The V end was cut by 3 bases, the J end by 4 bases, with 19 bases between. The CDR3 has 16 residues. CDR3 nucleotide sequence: TGTGCCAGCAGCGGCCACGGAGGTGTTAGCGGCACTGAAGCTTTCTTT. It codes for CASSGHGGVSGTEAFF.

CDR3 nucleotides: TGTGCCACCAGCAGAGTACGGGTCGTTCTGGCCCCCGGTCAGCCCCAGCATTTT. Translated: CATSRVRVVLAPGQPQHF. The chain recombines TRBV15 with TRBJ1-5; the D is unclear. V was cut by 1 base and J by 6 bases, with 22 bases left in between. Germline V gene lookup returns CDR1 LNHNV and CDR2 YYDKDF (reference sequence). The length of the CDR3 is 18 residues.

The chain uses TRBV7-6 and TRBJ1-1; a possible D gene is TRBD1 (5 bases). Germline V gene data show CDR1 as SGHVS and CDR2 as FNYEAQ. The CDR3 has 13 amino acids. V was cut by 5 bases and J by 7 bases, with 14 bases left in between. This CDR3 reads CASSLTTAHEAFF. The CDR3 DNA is TGTGCCAGCAGCCTCACGACAGCCCATGAAGCTTTCTTT.

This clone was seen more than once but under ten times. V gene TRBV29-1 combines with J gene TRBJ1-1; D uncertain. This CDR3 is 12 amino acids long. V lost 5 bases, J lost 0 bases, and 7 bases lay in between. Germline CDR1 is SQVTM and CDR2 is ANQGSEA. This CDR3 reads CSVNPLNTEAFF. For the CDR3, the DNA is TGCAGCGTTAATCCTCTGAACACTGAAGCTTTCTTT. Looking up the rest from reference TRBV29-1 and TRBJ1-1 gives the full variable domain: SAVISQKPSRDICQRGTSLTIQCQVDSQVTMMFWYRQQPGQSLTLIATANQGSEATYESGFVIDKFPISRPNLTFSTLTVSNMSPEDSSIYLCSVNPLNTEAFFGQGTRLTVV.

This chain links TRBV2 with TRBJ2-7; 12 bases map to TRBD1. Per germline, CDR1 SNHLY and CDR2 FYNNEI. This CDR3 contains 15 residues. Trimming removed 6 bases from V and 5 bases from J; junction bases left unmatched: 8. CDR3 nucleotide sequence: TGTGCCAGCAGCCCCGGGACAGGGGGCCCCCACGAGCAGTACTTC. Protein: CASSPGTGGPHEQYF.

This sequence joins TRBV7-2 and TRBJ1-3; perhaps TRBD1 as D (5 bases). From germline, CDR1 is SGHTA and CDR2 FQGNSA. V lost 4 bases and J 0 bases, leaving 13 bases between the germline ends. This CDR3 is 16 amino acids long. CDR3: CASSSRGAFSGNTIYF. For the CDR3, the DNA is TGTGCCAGCAGCTCCCGCGGGGCCTTCTCTGGAAACACCATATATTTT.

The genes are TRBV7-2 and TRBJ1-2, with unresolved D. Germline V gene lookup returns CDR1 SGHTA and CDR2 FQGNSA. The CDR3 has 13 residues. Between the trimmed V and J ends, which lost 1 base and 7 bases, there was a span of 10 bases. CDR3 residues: CASSLDREGGYTF. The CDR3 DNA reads TGTGCCAGCAGCTTAGACCGGGAGGGTGGCTACACCTTC.

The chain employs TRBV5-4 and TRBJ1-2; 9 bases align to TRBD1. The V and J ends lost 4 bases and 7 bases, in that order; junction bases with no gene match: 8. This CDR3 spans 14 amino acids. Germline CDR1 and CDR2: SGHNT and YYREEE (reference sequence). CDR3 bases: TGTGCCAGCAGCCCGGACAGGGGCTACGGTGGCTACACCTTC. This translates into CASSPDRGYGGYTF.

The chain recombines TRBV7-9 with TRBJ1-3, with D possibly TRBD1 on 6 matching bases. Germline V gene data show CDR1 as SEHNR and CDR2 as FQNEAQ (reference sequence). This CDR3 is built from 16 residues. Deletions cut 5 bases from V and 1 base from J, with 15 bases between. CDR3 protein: CASSLSQGRSGNTIYF. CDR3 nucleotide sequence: TGTGCCAGCAGCCTGTCGCAGGGGAGATCTGGAAACACCATATATTTT.

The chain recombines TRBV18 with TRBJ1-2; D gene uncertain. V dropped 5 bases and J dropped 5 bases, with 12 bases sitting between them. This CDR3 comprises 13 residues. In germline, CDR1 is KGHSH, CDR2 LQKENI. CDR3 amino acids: CASSTTTEYGYTF. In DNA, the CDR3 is TGTGCCAGCTCAACAACGACGGAGTATGGCTACACCTTC.

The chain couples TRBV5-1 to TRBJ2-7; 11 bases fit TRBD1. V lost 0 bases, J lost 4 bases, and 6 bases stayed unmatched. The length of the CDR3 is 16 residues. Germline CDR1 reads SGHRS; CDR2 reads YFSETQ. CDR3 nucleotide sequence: TGCGCCAGCAGCTTGGCACCGGGACAGGGGGGATACGAGCAGTACTTC. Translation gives CASSLAPGQGGYEQYF.

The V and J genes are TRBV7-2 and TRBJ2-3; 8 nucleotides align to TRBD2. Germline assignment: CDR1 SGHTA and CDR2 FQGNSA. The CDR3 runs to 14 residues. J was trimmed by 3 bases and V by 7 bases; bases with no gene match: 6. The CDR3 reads CASNPGLATDTQYF. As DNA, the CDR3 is TGTGCCAGCAACCCCGGACTAGCAACAGATACGCAGTATTTT. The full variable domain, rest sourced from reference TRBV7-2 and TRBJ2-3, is GAGVSQSPSNKVTEKGKDVELRCDPISGHTALYWYRQSLGQGLEFLIYFQGNSAPDKSGLPSDRFSAERTGGSVSTLTIQRTQQEDSAVYLCASNPGLATDTQYFGPGTRLTVL.

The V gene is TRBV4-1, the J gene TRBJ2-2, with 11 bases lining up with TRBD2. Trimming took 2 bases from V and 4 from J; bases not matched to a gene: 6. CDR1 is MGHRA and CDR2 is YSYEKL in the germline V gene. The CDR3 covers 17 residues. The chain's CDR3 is CASSQPPSGGPTGELFF. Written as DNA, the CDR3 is TGCGCCAGCAGCCAACCTCCTAGCGGGGGGCCCACCGGGGAGCTGTTTTTT.

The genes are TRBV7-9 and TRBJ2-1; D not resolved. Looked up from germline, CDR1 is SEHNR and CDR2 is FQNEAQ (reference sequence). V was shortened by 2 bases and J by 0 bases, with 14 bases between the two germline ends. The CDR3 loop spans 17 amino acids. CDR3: CASSLSPPASSYNEQFF. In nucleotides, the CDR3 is TGTGCCAGCAGCTTATCGCCGCCGGCTAGCTCCTACAATGAGCAGTTCTTC.

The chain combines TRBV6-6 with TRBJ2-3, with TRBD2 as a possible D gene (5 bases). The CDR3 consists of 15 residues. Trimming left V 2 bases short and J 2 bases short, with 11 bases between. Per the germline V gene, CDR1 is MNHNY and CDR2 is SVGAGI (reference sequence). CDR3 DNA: TGTGCCAGCAGTTACAACGAGGGATCCACAGATACGCAGTATTTT. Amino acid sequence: CASSYNEGSTDTQYF.

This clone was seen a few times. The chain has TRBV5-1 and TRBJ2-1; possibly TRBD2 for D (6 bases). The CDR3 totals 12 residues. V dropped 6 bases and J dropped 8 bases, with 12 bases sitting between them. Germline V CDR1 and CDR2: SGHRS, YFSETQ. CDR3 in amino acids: CASMLTRDEQFF. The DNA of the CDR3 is TGCGCCAGCATGCTGACTAGGGATGAGCAGTTCTTC.

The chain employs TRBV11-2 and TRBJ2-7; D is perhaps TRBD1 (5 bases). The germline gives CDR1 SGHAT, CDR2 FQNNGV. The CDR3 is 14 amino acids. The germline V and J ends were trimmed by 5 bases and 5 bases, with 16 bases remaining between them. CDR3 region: CASSQLPRAHEQYF. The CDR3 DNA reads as TGTGCCAGCAGCCAGCTTCCCAGGGCTCACGAGCAGTACTTC.

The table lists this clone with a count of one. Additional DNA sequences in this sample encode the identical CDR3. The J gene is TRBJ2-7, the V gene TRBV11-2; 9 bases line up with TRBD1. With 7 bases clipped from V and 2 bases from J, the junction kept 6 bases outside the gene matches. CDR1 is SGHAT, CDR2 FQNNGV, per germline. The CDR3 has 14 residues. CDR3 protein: CASTLDRGPYEQYF. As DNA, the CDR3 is TGTGCCAGCACCTTGGACAGGGGCCCCTACGAGCAGTACTTC.

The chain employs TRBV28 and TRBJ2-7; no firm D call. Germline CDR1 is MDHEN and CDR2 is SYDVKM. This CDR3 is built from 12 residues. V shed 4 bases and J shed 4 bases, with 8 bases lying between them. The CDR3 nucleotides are TGTGCCAGCAGTTCCACTACATACGAGCAGTACTTC. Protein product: CASSSTTYEQYF.

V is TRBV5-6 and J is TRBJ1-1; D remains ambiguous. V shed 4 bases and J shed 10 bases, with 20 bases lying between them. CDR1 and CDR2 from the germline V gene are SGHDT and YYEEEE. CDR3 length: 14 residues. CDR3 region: CASSPVRSGGRAFF. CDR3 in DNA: TGTGCCAGCAGCCCCGTGAGGAGCGGTGGGAGAGCTTTCTTT. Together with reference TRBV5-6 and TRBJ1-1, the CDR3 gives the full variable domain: DAGVTQSPTHLIKTRGQQVTLRCSPKSGHDTVSWYQQALGQGPQFIFQYYEEEERQRGNFPDRFSGHQFPNYSSELNVNALLLGDSALYLCASSPVRSGGRAFFGQGTRLTVV.

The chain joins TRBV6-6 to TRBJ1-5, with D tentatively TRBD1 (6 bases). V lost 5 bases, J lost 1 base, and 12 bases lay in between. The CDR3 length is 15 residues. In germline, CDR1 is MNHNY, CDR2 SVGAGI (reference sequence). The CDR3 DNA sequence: TGTGCCAGCAGTGACTTCGGACAGAGCAATCAGCCCCAGCATTTT. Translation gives CASSDFGQSNQPQHF.

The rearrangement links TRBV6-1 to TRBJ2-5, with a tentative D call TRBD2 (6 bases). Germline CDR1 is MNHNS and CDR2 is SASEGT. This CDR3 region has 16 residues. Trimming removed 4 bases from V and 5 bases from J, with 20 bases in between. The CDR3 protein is CASSGRGGSVHETQYF. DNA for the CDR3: TGTGCCAGCAGTGGACGTGGGGGGTCCGTCCACGAGACCCAGTACTTC.

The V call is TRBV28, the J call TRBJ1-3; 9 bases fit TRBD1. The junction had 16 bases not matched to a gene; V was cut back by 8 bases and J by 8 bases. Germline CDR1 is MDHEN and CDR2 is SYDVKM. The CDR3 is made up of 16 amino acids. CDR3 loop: CASSSSGQGHLDTIYF. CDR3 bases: TGTGCCAGCTCCTCCTCGGGACAGGGTCATTTGGACACCATATATTTT.

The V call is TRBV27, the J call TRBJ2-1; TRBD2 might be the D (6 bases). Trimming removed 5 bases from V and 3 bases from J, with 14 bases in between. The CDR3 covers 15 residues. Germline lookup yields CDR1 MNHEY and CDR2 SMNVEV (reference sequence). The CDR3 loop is CASSPVRGNYNEQFF. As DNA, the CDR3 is TGTGCCAGCAGTCCCGTCCGCGGGAACTACAATGAGCAGTTCTTC.

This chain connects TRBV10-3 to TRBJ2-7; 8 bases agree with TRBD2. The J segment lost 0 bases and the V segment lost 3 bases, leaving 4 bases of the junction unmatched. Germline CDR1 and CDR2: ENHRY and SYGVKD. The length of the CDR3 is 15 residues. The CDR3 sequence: CAISDVGTSSYEQYF. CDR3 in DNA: TGTGCCATCAGTGATGTAGGGACTAGCTCCTACGAGCAGTACTTC.

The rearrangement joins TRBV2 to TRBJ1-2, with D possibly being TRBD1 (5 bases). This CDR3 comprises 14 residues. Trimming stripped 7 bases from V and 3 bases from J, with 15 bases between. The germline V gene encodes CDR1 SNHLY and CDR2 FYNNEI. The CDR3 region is CASTPLGRDYGYTF. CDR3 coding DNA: TGTGCCAGCACCCCTCTAGGCAGGGACTATGGCTACACCTTC.

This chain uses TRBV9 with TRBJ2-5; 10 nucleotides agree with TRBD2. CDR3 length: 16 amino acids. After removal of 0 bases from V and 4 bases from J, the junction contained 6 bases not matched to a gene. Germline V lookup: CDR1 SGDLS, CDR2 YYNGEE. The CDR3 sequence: CASSVGAGGPGETQYF. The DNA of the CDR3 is TGTGCCAGCAGCGTAGGAGCGGGGGGGCCGGGAGAGACCCAGTACTTC.

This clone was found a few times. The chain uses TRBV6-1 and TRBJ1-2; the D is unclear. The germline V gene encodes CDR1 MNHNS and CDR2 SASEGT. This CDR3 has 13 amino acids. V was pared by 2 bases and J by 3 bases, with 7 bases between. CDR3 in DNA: TGTGCCAGCAGTGAAATGGCGGACTATGGCTACACCTTC. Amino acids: CASSEMADYGYTF.

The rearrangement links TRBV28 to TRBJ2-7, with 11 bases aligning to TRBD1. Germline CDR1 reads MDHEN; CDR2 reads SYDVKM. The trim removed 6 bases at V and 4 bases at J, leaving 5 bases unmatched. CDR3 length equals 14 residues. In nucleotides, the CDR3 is TGTGCCAGCAGCCGGGACAGGGGGGATTACGAGCAGTACTTC. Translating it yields CASSRDRGDYEQYF. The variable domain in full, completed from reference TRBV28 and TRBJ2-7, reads DVKVTQSSRYLVKRTGEKVFLECVQDMDHENMFWYRQDPGLGLRLIYFSYDVKMKEKGDIPEGYSVSREKKERFSLILESASTNQTSMYLCASSRDRGDYEQYFGPGTRLTVT.

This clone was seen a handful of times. The CDR3 loop reads CATSRGGEAGNTIYF. The CDR3 coding sequence is TGTGCCACCAGCAGAGGGGGAGAAGCTGGAAACACCATATATTTT. The V call is TRBV15, the J call TRBJ1-3; D unresolved. Germline-derived CDR1 and CDR2 are LNHNV and YYDKDF (reference sequence). The CDR3 is made up of 15 amino acids. V gave up 1 base and J gave up 2 bases, with 9 bases separating them.

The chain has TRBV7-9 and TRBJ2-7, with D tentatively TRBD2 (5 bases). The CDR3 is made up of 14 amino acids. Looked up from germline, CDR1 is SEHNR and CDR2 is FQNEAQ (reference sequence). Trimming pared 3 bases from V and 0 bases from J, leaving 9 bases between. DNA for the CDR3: TGTGCCAGCAGCTTGAGGGAGAGCTCCTACGAGCAGTACTTC. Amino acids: CASSLRESSYEQYF.

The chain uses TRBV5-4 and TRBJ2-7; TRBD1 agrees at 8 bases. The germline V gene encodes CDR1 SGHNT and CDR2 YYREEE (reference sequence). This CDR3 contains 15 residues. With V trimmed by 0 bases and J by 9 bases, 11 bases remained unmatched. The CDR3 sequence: CASSLGPGQAIPQYF. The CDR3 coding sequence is TGTGCCAGCAGCTTGGGTCCGGGACAGGCTATTCCGCAGTACTTC.